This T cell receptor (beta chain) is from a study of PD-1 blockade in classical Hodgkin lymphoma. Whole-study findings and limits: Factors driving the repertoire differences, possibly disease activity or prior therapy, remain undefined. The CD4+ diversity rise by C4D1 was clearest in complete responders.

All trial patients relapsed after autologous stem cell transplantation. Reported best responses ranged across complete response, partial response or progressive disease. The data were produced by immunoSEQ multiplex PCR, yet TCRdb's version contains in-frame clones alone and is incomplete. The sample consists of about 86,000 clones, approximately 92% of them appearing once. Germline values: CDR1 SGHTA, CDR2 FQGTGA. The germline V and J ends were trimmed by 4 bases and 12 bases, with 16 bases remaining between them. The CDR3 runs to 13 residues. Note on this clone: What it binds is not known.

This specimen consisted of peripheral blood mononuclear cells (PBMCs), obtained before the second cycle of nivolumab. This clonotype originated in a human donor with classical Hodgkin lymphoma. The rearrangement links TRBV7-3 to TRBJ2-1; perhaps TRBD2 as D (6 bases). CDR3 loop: CASSSVGSGRQFF. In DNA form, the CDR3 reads TGTGCCAGCAGCTCCGTCGGATCCGGGAGGCAGTTCTTC.